This entry features one T cell receptor (beta chain) sequence. The antigen remains undetermined. These data are taken from a study of T cell responses to AZD1222 COVID-19 vaccine. Study-level results: Compared with day 0, the breadth and depth of the Spike-specific TCR repertoire rose significantly after two doses of AZD1222. Clonal diversity was possibly underestimated, and white British individuals and females predominated among donors.

The V end lost 0 bases, the J end lost 5 bases, and 16 bases lay between the germline ends. Germline-derived CDR1 and CDR2 are SGHRS and YFSETQ. This CDR3 region has 16 residues. Here immunoSEQ multiplex PCR was the method, and the copy in TCRdb shows in-frame clones only, minus some. The sample lists 100,000 to 150,000 clones; approximately 91% were seen once. V gene TRBV5-1 combines with J gene TRBJ2-3, with D possibly TRBD1 on 6 matching bases. The material sequenced was peripheral blood, taken 28 days after the second AZD1222 dose. This TCR derives from an adult who received the AZD1222 COVID-19 vaccine. The CDR3 DNA is TGCGCCAGCAGCTTGGGACAGGTTATGAAAGGAGATACGCAGTATTTT. Translation: CASSLGQVMKGDTQYF.